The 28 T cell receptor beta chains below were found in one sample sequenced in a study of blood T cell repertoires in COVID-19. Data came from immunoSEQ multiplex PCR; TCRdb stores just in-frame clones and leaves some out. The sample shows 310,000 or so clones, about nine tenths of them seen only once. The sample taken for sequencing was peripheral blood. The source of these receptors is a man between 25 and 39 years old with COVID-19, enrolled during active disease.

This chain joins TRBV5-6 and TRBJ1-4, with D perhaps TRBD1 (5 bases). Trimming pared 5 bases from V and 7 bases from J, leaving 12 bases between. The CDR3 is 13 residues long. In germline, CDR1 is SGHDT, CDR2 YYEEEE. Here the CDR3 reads CASRAGIREKLFF. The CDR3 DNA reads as TGTGCCAGCAGAGCAGGGATTCGTGAAAAACTGTTTTTT.

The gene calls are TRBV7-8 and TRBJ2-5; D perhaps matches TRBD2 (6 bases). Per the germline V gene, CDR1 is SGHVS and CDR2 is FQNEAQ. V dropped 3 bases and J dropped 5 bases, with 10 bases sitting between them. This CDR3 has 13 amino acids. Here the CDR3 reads CASSFGGGETQYF. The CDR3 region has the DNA TGTGCCAGCAGCTTTGGTGGAGGGGAGACCCAGTACTTC.

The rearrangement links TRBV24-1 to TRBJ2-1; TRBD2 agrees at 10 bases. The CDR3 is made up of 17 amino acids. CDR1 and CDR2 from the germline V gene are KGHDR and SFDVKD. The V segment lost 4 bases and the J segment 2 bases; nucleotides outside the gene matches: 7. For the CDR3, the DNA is TGTGCCACCAGTGAAGGTGGAACTAGCGGGGCCTACAATGAGCAGTTCTTC. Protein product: CATSEGGTSGAYNEQFF.

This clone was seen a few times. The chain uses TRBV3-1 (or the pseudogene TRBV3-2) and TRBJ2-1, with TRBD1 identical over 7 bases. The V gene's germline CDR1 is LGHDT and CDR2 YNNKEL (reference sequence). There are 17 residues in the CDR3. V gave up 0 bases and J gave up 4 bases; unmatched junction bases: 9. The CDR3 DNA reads TGTGCCAGCAGCCAAGACAACAGGGGATGGGGGTACAATGAGCAGTTCTTC. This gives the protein CASSQDNRGWGYNEQFF.

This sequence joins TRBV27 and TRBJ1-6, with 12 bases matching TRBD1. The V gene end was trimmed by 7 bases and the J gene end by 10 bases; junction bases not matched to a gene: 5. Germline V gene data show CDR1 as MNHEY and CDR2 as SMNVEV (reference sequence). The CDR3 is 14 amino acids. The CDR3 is CASMEGQGASPLHF. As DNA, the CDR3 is TGTGCCAGCATGGAGGGACAGGGGGCCTCACCCCTCCACTTT.

The CDR3: CASSRSRGKTDTQYF. The CDR3 bases are TGTGCCAGCAGCCGGAGCAGGGGGAAGACAGATACGCAGTATTTT. The gene calls are TRBV7-8 and TRBJ2-3, with TRBD1 matching over 7 bases. Germline-derived CDR1 and CDR2 are SGHVS and FQNEAQ. This CDR3 region has 15 residues. Losses at the gene ends were 5 bases for V and 3 bases for J; bases not matched to a gene: 8.

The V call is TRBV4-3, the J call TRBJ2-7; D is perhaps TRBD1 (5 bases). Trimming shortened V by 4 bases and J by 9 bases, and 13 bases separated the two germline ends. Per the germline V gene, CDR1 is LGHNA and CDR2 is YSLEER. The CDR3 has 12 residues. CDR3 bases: TGCGCCAGCAGCCTGGGGCAGTCAGGGCAGTACTTC. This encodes CASSLGQSGQYF.

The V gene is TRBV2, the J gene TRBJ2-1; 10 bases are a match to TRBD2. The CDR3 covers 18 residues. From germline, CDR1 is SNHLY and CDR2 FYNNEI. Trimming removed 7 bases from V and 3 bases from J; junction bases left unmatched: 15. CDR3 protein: CASIRIAGGYPYYNEQFF. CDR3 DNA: TGTGCCAGCATTCGGATAGCGGGAGGTTATCCATACTACAATGAGCAGTTCTTC.

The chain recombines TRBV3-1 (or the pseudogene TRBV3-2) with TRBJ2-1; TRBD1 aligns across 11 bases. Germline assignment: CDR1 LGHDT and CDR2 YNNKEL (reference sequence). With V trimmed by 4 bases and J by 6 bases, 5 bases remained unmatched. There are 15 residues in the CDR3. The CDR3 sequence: CASSPRDRGSNEQFF. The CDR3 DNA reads TGTGCCAGCAGCCCGAGGGACAGGGGGTCCAATGAGCAGTTCTTC.

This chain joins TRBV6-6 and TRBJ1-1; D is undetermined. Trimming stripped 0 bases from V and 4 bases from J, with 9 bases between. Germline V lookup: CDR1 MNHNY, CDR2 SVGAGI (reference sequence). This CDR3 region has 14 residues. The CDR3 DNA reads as TGTGCCAGCAGTTACTCTTCGGGGTTCACTGAAGCTTTCTTT. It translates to CASSYSSGFTEAFF.

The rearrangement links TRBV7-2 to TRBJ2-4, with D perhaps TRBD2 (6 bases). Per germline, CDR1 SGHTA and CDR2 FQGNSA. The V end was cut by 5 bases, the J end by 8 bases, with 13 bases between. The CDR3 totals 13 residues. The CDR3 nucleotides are TGTGCCAGCAGCCCCCCGTGGGGGGACATTCAGTACTTC. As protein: CASSPPWGDIQYF.

In DNA form, the CDR3 reads TGTGCCAGCAGCTTAGGAGGGGGCGCGTACGAGCAGTACTTC. Translated: CASSLGGGAYEQYF. The V call is TRBV11-3, the J call TRBJ2-7; 7 bases agree with TRBD1. Trimming took 1 base from V and 4 from J; bases not matched to a gene: 4. The CDR3 spans 14 residues. Germline values: CDR1 SGHNT, CDR2 YENEEA. The whole variable domain, filled in from reference TRBV11-3 and TRBJ2-7, reads EAGVVQSPRYKIIEKKQPVAFWCNPISGHNTLYWYLQNLGQGPELLIRYENEEAVDDSQLPKDRFSAERLKGVDSTLKIQPAELGDSAVYLCASSLGGGAYEQYFGPGTRLTVT.

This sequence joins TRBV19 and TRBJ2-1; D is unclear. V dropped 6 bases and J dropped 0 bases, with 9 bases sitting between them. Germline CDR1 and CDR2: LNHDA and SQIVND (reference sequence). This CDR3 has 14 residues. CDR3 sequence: CASSSWASYNEQFF. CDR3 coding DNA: TGTGCCAGTAGCTCATGGGCCTCCTACAATGAGCAGTTCTTC.

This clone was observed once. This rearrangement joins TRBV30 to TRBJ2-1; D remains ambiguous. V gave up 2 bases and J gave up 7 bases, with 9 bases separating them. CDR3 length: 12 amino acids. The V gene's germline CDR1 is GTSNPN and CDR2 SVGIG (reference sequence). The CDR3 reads CAWSPSLNEQFF. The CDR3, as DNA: TGTGCCTGGAGTCCCTCCCTGAATGAGCAGTTCTTC. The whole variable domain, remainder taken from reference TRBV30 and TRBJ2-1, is SQTIHQWPATLVQPVGSPLSLECTVEGTSNPNLYWYRQAAGRGLQLLFYSVGIGQISSEVPQNLSASRPQDRQFILSSKKLLLSDSGFYLCAWSPSLNEQFFGPGTRLTVL.

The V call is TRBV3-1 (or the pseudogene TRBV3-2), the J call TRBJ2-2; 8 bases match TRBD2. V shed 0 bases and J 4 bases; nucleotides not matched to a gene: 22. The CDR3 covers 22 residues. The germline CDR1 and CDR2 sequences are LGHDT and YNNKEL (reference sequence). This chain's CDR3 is CASSQDGSWLAGEHGSTGELFF. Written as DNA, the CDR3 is TGTGCCAGCAGCCAAGATGGGAGTTGGCTAGCGGGTGAACATGGATCCACCGGGGAGCTGTTTTTT.

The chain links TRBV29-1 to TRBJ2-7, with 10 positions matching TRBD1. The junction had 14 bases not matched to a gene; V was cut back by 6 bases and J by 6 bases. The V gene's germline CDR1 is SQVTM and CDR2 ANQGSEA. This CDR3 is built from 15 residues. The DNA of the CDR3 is TGCAGCGTATCCGGGACAGGGGTTGGTAGAGTCGAGCAGTACTTC. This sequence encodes CSVSGTGVGRVEQYF.

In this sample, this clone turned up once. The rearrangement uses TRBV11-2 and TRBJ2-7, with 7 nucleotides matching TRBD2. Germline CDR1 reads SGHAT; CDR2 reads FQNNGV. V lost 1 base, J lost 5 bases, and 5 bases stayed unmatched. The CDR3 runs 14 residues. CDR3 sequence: CASSLAGGSHEQYF. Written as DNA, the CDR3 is TGTGCCAGCAGCTTAGCCGGGGGGAGCCACGAGCAGTACTTC.

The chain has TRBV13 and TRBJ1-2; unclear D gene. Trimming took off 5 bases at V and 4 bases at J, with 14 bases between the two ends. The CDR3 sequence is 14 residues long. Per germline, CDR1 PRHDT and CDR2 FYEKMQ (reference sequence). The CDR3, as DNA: TGTGCCAGCAGCCGACTCTCTGACCGCTATGGCTACACCTTC. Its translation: CASSRLSDRYGYTF. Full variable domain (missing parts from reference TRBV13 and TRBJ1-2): AAGVIQSPRHLIKEKRETATLKCYPIPRHDTVYWYQQGPGQDPQFLISFYEKMQSDKGSIPDRFSAQQFSDYHSELNMSSLELGDSALYFCASSRLSDRYGYTFGSGTRLTVV.

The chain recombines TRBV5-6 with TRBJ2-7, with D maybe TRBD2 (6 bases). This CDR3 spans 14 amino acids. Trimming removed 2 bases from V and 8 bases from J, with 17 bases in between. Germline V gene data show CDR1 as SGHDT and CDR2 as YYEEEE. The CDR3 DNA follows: TGTGCCAGCAGCTTCATTGGACTACTGGCTCAGCAGTACTTC. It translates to CASSFIGLLAQQYF.

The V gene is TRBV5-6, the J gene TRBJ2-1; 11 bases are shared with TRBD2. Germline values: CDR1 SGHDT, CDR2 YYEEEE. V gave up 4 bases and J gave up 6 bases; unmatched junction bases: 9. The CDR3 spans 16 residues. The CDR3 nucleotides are TGTGCCAGCAGCCTCCCCGGTACTAGCGGGAGCAATGAGCAGTTCTTC. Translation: CASSLPGTSGSNEQFF.

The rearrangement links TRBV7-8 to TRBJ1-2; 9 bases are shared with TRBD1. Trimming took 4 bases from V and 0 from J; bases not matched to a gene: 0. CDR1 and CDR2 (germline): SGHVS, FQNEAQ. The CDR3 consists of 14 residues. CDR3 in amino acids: CASSWDRANYGYTF. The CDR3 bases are TGTGCCAGCAGCTGGGACAGGGCTAACTATGGCTACACCTTC.

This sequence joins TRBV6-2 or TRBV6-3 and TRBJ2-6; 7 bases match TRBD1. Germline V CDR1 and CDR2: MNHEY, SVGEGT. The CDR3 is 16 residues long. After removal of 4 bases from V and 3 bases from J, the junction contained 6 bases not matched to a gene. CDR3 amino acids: CASSLVQGYGANVLTF. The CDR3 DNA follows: TGTGCCAGCAGTTTAGTACAGGGGTATGGGGCCAACGTCCTGACTTTC.

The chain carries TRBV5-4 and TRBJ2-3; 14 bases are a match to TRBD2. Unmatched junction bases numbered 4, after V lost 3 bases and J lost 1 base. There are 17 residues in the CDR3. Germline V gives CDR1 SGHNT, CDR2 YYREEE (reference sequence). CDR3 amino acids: CASSWGLAGDGTDTQYF. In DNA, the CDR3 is TGTGCCAGCAGCTGGGGACTAGCGGGAGACGGCACAGATACGCAGTATTTT. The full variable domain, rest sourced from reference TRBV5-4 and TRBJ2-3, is ETGVTQSPTHLIKTRGQQVTLRCSSQSGHNTVSWYQQALGQGPQFIFQYYREEENGRGNFPPRFSGLQFPNYSSELNVNALELDDSALYLCASSWGLAGDGTDTQYFGPGTRLTVL.

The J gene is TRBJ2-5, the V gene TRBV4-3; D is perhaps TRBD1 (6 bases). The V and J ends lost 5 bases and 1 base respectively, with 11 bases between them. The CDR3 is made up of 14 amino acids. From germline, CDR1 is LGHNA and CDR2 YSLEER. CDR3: CASSARRGQETQYF. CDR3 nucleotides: TGCGCCAGCAGCGCCCGCAGGGGCCAAGAGACCCAGTACTTC.

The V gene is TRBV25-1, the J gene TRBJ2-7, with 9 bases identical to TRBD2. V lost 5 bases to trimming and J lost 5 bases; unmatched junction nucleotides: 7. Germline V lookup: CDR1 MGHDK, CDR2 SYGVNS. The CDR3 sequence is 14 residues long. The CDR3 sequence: CASSLAGDRNEQYF. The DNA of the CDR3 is TGTGCCAGCAGTTTAGCGGGAGACCGCAACGAGCAGTACTTC.

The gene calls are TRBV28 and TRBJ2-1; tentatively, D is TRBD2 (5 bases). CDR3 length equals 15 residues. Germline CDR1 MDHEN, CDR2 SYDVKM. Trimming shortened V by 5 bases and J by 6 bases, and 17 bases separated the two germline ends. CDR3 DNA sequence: TGTGCCAGCAGTCCGCCCACGGCGGGTTCCAATGAGCAGTTCTTC. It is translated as CASSPPTAGSNEQFF.

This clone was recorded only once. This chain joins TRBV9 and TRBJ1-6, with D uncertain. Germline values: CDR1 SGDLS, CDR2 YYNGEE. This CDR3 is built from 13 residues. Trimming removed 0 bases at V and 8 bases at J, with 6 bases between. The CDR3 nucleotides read TGTGCCAGCAGCGTAGTGGCGGATTCACCCCTCCACTTT. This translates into CASSVVADSPLHF.

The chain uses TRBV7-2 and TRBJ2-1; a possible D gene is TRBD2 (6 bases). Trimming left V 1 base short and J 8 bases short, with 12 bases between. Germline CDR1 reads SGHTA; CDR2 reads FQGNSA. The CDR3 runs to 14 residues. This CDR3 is CASSLGPGGDEQFF. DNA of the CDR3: TGTGCCAGCAGCTTAGGGCCCGGGGGTGATGAGCAGTTCTTC.